This T cell receptor (beta chain) was documented in a study of regulatory T cells in long-lasting Graves disease (TCRdb year 2021). Regarding the research as a whole: Patients with newly diagnosed Graves' disease had been on antithyroid drugs for under 3 months. The study took place in China and was registered as a clinical trial. Persistent Graves' disease patients were compared with newly diagnosed Graves' disease patients by peripheral blood TCR sequencing and RNA sequencing. TCR sequencing covered some 13 persistent and around 20 newly diagnosed Graves' disease patients, 33 samples in total. The study at large found these results: A larger number of public clonotypes was shared among persistent patients (about 2,700) than among newly diagnosed patients (approximately 1,000). TRBV28, TRBJ1-2 and TRBJ2-5 were preferentially used in persistent disease, while TRBV20-1 and TRBJ2-1 were favored in newly diagnosed disease. The authors acknowledged the small sample size as a limitation that may reduce accuracy. Peripheral blood alone was examined, since thyroid tissue, which constituted the primary lesion, could not be accessed. Compared with newly diagnosed patients, patients with persistent Graves' disease had lower TCR Shannon entropy and fewer highly expanded clones, which suggests clonal expansion. Sequencing and analysis were restricted to the TCR beta chain.

There are many counts of this clonotype. Its binding antigen is unknown. Nothing much larger sits one base from this clone, and base qualities are not available. The library was obtained by multiplex PCR. The run used an Illumina HiSeq 4000. CDR3 regions were amplified by Arm-PCR with iRepertoire HTBI primers to construct TCR beta libraries. Before sequencing, the PCR products went through gel purification. The study's own analysis went as follows. A total of some 65 TRBV and more than twelve TRBJ segments were identified across samples and were used for gene usage analysis of CDR3 amino acid clonotypes. Filtered high-quality paired reads were merged into contigs using COPE and FqMerger. Contigs were aligned with BLAST to IMGT TRBV, TRBD and TRBJ reference genes, and CDR3 was defined per IMGT. Any clonotype with a frequency above 0.1% was counted as a highly expanded clone. Shannon entropy was used to measure repertoire diversity, and the Gini coefficient was used to measure V-J evenness. Public clonotypes were defined as clonotypes shared by more than one individual. Using fastp at Q25 and MiXCR, TCRdb reprocessed the public reads and kept productive beta chains. Rows with one shared CDR3 protein collapse into an entry with the most common genes and DNA. These V and J calls originate from TCRdb's pipeline instead of the authors' own analysis. The sample data list about 520,000 distinct CDR3 sequences, and about 11% of these were observed just once. The ten largest account for 8.9% of the sample.

Interpreted using the paper, the time point label stands for: newly diagnosed GD, antithyroid drugs for less than 3 months. For both TCR sequencing and RNA sequencing, RNA was extracted from PBMCs using TRIzol. Graves' disease was diagnosed according to American Thyroid Association guidelines. Patients were recruited from an endocrinology department in Xi'an, China. Each patient gave roughly 8.4 milliliters of peripheral blood, collected in an EDTA anticoagulant tube. Ficoll Paque Plus density gradient separation was used to isolate PBMCs, and no additional T cell sorting was done. An Agilent 2100 Bioanalyzer and agarose gel were used to assess RNA quality, and a NanoDrop 2000 was used to measure RNA concentration. Reading from cysteine to phenylalanine, the CDR3 counts 13 amino acids. The entry retains the CDR3 DNA only, 39 bases that are in frame from base 1. Taken from the germline V gene (reference sequence), the CDR1 and CDR2 loops are WNHNN and SYGVQD. V is trimmed back by 6 bases and J by 6 bases, and the junction contains 4 bases that no gene match accounts for.

These sequences were also reported in another study, on T cells in Graves' hyperthyroidism and ophthalmopathy. The second paper further reports: Graves' hyperthyroidism was defined as stable when no progression to ophthalmopathy occurred over 18 months of follow-up. Hyperthyroidism patients were newly diagnosed, with disease duration under 2 months, and aged 18 to 65 years. The study excluded patients with uncontrolled infections, other autoimmune diseases, pregnancy or lactation. Diagnoses were based on clinical symptoms, serum thyroxine and TRAb, thyroid ultrasound and orbital computed tomography. The first round of RT-PCR for the TCR CDR3 was performed with the HTBI primer set and the Qiagen OneStep RT-PCR kit. Blood samples also contained most of the expanded thyroid clonotypes (frequency above 0.001), which suggests that blood repertoires may reflect thyroid immune responses. Ophthalmopathy was separated from stable hyperthyroidism by a 13 V-J signature model, with roughly 88% sensitivity and 81% to 82% specificity obtained in cross-validation and 80%/75% obtained in testing. In validation, the model predicted progression to ophthalmopathy with over 60% sensitivity and less than 75% specificity, a median of 6.5 months before onset. TCR V-J signatures able to tell the groups apart were searched for in a discovery cohort of approximately 95 patients, of whom more than 40 had Graves' ophthalmopathy and about 60 had stable Graves' hyperthyroidism. Prospective prediction of ophthalmopathy was tested in an independent validation cohort consisting of fewer than 20 hyperthyroidism patients and around 17 patients who later progressed to ophthalmopathy. The 95 to 100 discovery patients were randomly divided into training and test sets at a 7:3 ratio. In addition, the study compared T-cell repertoires in thyroid tissue and in blood from about six Graves' hyperthyroidism patients. After sampling, hyperthyroidism patients received methimazole starting at 30 mg daily, and ophthalmopathy patients received high-dose intravenous methylprednisolone. A second multiplex PCR round built the libraries, followed by size selection and purification. Sequencing of the libraries was done on an Illumina HiSeq2000 using paired-end 100 bp reads. SOAPnuke was used to process the raw data, throwing out any read that contained adapters or uncalled bases, had a mean Phred below 15, or lacked an exact constant-primer or identifier match. High-quality paired reads were merged using COPE v1.2.5, and each unique nucleotide sequence was defined as a clonotype. MiTCR v1.1 was used to align clonotypes to the IMGT TRBV, TRBD and TRBJ reference segments. The analysis included only V-J combinations with a frequency above 0.0001, which together covered approximately 99% of the repertoires. The TCS score was defined as the ratio of F50 (clonal expansion) to E x V (chaos), calculated using BLOSUM62-based TCRdist between CDR3 peptides within each V-J. Welch's t-statistics and random forest reduced just over 500 V-J features to 13, which were used in a naive Bayes classifier (R e1071). No statistical method was used to fix the sample size in advance, and group allocation was not hidden from the investigators. According to the paper, TCR Vbeta CDR3 sequencing was carried out on 135 peripheral blood samples, which came from fewer than 50 ophthalmopathy, roughly 75 hyperthyroidism and around 17 progressor patients.

In this chain, TRBV10-1 is recombined with TRBJ2-1; the central 8 bases match TRBD1. The TCR sequence derives from a woman aged 25 to 45 with Graves disease. Donor details come from another sample of the same person, matched by shared clones. The starting material was peripheral blood mononuclear cells (PBMCs), obtained at new diagnosis, from a patient treated with antithyroid drugs. The CDR3 has the sequence CASSGTGGNEQFF. The sequenced DNA is TGCGCCAGCAGCGGAACAGGGGGCAATGAGCAGTTCTTC.